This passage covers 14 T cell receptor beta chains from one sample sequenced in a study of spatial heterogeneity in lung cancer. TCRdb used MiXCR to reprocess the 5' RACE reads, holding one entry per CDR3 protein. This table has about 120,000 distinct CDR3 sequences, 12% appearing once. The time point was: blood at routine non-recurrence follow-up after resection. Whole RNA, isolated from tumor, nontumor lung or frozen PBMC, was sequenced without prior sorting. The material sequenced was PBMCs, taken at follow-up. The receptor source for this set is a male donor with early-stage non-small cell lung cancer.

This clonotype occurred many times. This CDR3 is CATRRDSNQPQHF. The CDR3 DNA reads TGTGCCACTCGAAGAGATAGCAATCAGCCCCAGCATTTT. This chain connects TRBV24-1 to TRBJ1-5; D unresolved. Germline lookup yields CDR1 KGHDR and CDR2 SFDVKD. Trimming stripped 10 bases from V and 0 bases from J, with 9 bases between. The CDR3 has 13 amino acids.

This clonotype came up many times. CDR3 in DNA: TGTGCCACCAGCTCACAGGGGCTCGGGCCCCAGCATTTT. Translated: CATSSQGLGPQHF. The chain is built from TRBV15 and TRBJ1-5; 7 bases fit TRBD1. CDR3 size: 13 residues. Germline V gene sequence: CDR1 LNHNV, CDR2 YYDKDF (reference sequence). V lost 5 bases, J lost 9 bases, and 7 bases stayed unmatched.

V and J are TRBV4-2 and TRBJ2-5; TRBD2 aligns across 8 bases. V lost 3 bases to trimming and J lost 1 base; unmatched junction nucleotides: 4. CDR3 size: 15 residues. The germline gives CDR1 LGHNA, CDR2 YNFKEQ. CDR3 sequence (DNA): TGTGCCAGCAGCCACGGACTAGCCACCCAAGAGACCCAGTACTTC. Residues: CASSHGLATQETQYF.

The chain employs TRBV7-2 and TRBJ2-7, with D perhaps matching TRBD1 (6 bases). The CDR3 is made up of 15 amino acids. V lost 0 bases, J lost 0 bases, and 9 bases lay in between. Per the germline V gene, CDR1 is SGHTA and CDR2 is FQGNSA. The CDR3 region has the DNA TGTGCCAGCAGCTTAGCTGGGGACACCTCCTACGAGCAGTACTTC. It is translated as CASSLAGDTSYEQYF.

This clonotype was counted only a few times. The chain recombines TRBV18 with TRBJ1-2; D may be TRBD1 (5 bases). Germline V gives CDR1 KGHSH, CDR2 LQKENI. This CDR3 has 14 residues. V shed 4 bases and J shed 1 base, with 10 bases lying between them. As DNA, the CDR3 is TGTGCCAGCTCACTGGGGACTAGTAACTATGGCTACACCTTC. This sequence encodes CASSLGTSNYGYTF. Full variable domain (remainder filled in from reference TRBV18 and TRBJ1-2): NAGVMQNPRHLVRRRGQEARLRCSPMKGHSHVYWYRQLPEEGLKFMVYLQKENIIDESGMPKERFSAEFPKEGPSILRIQQVVRGDSAAYFCASSLGTSNYGYTFGSGTRLTVV.

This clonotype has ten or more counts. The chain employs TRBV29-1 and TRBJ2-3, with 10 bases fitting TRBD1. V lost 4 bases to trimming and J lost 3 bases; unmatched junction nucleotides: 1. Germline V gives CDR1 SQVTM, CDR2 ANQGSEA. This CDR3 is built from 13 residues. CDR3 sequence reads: CSVGQGATDTQYF. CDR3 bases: TGCAGCGTTGGACAGGGGGCGACAGATACGCAGTATTTT.

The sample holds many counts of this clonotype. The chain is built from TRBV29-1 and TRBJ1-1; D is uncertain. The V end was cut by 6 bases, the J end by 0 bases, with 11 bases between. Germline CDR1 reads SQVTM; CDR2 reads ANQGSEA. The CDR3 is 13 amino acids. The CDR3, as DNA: TGCAGCGTCGAAAGGGTTTTGAACACTGAAGCTTTCTTT. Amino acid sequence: CSVERVLNTEAFF.

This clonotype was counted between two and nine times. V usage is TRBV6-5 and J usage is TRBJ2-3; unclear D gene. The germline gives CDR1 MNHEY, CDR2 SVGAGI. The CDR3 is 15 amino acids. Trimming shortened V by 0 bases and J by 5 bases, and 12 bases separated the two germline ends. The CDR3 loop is CASSYSSRGRDTQYF. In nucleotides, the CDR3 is TGTGCCAGCAGTTACTCGTCCCGCGGAAGAGATACGCAGTATTTT.

The CDR3 protein is CASSSEGTGGASYGYTF. The CDR3 nucleotides read TGTGCCAGCAGTTCCGAGGGGACAGGGGGCGCCAGCTATGGCTACACCTTC. J is TRBJ1-2 and V is TRBV27; 12 positions agree with TRBD1. V shed 4 bases, J shed 4 bases, and the junction held 10 bases outside the gene matches. Germline V gene data show CDR1 as MNHEY and CDR2 as SMNVEV (reference sequence). This CDR3 is 17 amino acids long.

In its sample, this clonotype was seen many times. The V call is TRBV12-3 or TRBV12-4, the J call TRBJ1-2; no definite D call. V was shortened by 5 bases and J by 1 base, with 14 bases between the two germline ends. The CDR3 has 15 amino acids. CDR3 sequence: CASSPPTRYNYGYTF. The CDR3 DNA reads TGTGCCAGCAGTCCTCCAACGCGCTATAACTATGGCTACACCTTC.

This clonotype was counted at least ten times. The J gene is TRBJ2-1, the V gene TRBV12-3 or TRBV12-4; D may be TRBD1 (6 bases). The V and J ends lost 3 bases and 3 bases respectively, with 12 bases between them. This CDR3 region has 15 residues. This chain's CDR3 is CASSLTRGGYNEQFF. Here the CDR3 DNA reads TGTGCCAGCAGTTTGACCAGGGGTGGCTACAATGAGCAGTTCTTC.

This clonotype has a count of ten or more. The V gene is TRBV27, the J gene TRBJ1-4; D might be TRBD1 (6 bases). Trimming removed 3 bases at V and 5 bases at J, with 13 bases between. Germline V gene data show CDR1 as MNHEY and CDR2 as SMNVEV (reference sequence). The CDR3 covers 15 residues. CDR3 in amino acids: CASSFIRGGNEKLFF. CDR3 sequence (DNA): TGTGCCAGCAGTTTTATAAGGGGGGGGAATGAAAAACTGTTTTTT.

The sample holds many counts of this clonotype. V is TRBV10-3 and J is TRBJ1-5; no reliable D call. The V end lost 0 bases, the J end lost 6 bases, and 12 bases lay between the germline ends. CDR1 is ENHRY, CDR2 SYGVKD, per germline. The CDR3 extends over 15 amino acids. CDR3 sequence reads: CAISESTLQVQPQHF. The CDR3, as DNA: TGTGCCATCAGTGAGTCGACCCTTCAAGTTCAGCCCCAGCATTTT.

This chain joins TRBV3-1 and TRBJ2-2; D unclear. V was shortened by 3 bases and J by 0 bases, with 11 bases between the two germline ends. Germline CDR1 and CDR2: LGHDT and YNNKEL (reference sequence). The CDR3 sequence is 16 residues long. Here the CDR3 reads CASSHWGSTNTGELFF. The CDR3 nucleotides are TGTGCCAGCAGCCACTGGGGATCGACGAACACCGGGGAGCTGTTTTTT.